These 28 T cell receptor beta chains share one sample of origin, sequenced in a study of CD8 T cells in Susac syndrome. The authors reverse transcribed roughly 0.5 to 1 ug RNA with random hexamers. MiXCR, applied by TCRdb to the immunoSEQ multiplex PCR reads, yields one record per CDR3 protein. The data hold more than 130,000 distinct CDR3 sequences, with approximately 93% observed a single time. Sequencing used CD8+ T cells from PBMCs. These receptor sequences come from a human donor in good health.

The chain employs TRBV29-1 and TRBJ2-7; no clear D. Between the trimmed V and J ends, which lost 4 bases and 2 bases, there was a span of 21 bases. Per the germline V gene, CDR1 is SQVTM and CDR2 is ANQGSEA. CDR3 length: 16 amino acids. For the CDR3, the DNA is TGCAGCGTTGCTAGTTATTTAAGAAGGGAAACCTACGAGCAGTACTTC. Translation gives CSVASYLRRETYEQYF.

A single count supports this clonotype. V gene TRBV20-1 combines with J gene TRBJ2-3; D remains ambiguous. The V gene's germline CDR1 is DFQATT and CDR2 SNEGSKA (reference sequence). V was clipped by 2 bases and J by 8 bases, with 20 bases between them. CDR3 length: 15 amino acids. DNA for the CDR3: TGCAGTGCTAGACTCGACGACGAAGCGAGTGGTACGCAGTATTTT. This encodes CSARLDDEASGTQYF.

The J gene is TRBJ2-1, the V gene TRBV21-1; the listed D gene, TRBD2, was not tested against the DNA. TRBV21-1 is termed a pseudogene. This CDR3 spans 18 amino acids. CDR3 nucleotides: TGTGCCAGCAGCAAAATTTTAACAGCTAGCGGGATGGGCCGAGGCGAGTTCTTC. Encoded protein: CASSKILTASGMGRGEFF.

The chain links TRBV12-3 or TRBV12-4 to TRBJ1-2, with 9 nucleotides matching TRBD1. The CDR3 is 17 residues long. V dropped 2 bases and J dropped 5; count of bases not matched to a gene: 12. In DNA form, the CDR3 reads TGTGCCAGCAGTTTAAGTGGCTGGACAGGGGATGCGTATGGCTACACCTTC. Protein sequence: CASSLSGWTGDAYGYTF.

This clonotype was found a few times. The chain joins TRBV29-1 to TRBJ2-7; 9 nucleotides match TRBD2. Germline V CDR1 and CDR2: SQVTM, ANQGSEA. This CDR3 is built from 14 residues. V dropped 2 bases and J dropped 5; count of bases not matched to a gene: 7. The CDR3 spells CSVETGTSLNEQYF. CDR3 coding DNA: TGCAGCGTTGAAACCGGGACTAGCCTGAACGAGCAGTACTTC.

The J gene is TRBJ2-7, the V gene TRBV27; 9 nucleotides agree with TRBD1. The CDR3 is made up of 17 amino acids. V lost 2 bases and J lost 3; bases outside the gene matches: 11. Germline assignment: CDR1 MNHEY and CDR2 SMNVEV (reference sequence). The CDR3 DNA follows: TGTGCCAGCAGTTTAGCCTGGACAGGGGAGTGGATCTACGAGCAGTACTTC. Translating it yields CASSLAWTGEWIYEQYF.

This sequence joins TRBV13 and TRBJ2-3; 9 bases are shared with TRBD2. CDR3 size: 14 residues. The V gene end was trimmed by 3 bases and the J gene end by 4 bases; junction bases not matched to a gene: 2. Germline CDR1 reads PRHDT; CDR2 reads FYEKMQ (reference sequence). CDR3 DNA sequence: TGTGCCAGCAGCTTTCGACTAGCGGCAGATACGCAGTATTTT. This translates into CASSFRLAADTQYF.

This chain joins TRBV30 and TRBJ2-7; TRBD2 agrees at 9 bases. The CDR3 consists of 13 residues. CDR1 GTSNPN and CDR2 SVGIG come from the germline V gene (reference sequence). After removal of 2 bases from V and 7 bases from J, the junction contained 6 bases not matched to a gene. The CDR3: CAWSTLAGVEQYF. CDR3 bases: TGTGCCTGGAGTACTTTAGCGGGAGTTGAGCAGTACTTC.

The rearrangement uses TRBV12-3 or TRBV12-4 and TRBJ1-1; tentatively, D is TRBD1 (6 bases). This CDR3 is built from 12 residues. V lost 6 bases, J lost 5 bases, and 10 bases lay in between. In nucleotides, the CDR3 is TGTGCCAGCAGATCCCAGGGGACTGAAGCTTTCTTT. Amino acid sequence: CASRSQGTEAFF.

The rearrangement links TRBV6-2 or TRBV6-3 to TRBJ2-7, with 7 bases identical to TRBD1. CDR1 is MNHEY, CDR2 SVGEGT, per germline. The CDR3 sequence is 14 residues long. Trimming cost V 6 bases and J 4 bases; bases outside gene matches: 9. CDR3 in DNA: TGTGCCAGCAGCGAAGGGGACAGAGGGTACGAGCAGTACTTC. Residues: CASSEGDRGYEQYF.

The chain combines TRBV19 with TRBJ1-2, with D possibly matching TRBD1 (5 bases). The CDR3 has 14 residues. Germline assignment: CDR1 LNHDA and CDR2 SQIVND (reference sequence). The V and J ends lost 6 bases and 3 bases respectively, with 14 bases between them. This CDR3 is CASRRWGSDYGYTF. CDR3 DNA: TGTGCCAGTAGACGTTGGGGGTCGGACTATGGCTACACCTTC. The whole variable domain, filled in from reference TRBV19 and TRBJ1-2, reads DGGITQSPKYLFRKEGQNVTLSCEQNLNHDAMYWYRQDPGQGLRLIYYSQIVNDFQKGDIAEGYSVSREKKESFPLTVTSAQKNPTAFYLCASRRWGSDYGYTFGSGTRLTVV.

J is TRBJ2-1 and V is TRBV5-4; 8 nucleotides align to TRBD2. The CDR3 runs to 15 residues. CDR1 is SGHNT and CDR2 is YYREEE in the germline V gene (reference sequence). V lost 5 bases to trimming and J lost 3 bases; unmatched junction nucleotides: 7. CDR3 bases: TGTGCCAGCAGGCCGGGACTAGGGGACTACAATGAGCAGTTCTTC. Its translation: CASRPGLGDYNEQFF.

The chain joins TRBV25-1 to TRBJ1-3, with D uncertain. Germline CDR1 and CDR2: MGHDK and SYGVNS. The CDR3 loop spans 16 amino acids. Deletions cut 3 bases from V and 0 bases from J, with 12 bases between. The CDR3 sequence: CASSEGMWGSGNTIYF. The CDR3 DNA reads TGTGCCAGCAGTGAGGGGATGTGGGGCTCTGGAAACACCATATATTTT. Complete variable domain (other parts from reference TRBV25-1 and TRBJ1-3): EADIYQTPRYLVIGTGKKITLECSQTMGHDKMYWYQQDPGMELHLIHYSYGVNSTEKGDLSSESTVSRIRTEHFPLTLESARPSHTSQYLCASSEGMWGSGNTIYFGEGSWLTVV.

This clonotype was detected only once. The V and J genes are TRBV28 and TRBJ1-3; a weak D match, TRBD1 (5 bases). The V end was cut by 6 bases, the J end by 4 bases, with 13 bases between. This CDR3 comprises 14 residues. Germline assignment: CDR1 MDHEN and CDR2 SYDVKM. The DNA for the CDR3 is TGTGCCAGCAGCAGAGGGGTGTACGGAAACACCATATATTTT. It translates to CASSRGVYGNTIYF.

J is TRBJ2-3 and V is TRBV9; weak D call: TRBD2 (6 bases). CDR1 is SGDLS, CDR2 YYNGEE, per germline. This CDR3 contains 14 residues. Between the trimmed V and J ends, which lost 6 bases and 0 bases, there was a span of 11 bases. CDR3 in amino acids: CASTPGTSTDTQYF. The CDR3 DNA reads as TGTGCCAGCACCCCCGGGACTAGCACAGATACGCAGTATTTT.

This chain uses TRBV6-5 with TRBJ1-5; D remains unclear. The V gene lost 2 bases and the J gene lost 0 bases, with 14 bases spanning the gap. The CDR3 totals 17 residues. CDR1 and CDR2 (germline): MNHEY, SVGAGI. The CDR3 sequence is CASSYPRWTYSNQPQHF. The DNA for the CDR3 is TGTGCCAGCAGTTACCCTCGTTGGACGTATAGCAATCAGCCCCAGCATTTT.

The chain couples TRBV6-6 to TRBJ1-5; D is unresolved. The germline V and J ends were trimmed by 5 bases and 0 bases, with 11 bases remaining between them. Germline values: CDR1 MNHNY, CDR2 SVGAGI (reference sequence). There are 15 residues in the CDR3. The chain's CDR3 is CASSPLGNSNQPQHF. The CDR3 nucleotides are TGTGCCAGCAGTCCTCTGGGGAATAGCAATCAGCCCCAGCATTTT.

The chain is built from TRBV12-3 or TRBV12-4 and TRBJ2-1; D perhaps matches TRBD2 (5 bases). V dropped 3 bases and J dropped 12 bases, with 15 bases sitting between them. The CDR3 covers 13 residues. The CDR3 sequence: CASSFVVGAGQFF. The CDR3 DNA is TGTGCCAGCAGTTTCGTCGTAGGCGCGGGGCAGTTCTTC.

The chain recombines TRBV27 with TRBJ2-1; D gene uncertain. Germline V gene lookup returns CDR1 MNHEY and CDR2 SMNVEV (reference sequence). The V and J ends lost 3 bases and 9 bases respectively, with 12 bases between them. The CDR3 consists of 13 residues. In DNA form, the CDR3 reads TGTGCCAGCAGTTTTACCCCGGGCCGTGAGCAGTTCTTC. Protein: CASSFTPGREQFF.

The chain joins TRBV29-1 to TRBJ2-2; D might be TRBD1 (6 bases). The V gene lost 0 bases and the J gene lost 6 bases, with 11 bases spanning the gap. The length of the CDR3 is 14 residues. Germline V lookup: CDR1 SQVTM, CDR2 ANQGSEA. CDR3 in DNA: TGCAGCGTTGAAGAACAGGGAATGGCCGGGGAGCTGTTTTTT. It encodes CSVEEQGMAGELFF.

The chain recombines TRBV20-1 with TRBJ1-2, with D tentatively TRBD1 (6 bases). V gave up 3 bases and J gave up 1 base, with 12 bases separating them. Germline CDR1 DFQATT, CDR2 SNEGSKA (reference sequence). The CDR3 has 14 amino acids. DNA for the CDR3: TGCAGTGCTAGGGACAGCCAGTTTAACTATGGCTACACCTTC. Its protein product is CSARDSQFNYGYTF.

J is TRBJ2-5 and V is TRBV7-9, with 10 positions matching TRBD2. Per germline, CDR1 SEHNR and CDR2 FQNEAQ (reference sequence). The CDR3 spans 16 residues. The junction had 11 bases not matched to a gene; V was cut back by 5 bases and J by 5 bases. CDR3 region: CASSRTLAGVLETQYF. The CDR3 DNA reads TGTGCCAGCAGCCGCACTCTAGCGGGAGTTTTGGAGACCCAGTACTTC.

The CDR3 sequence: CASKDTEAFF. Here the CDR3 DNA reads TGTGCCAGCAAAGATACTGAAGCTTTCTTT. This rearrangement joins TRBV21-1 to TRBJ1-1. TRBV21-1 is recorded as a pseudogene. The CDR3 has 10 amino acids.

The chain's CDR3 is CASSQEILDVDKNIQYF. CDR3 sequence (DNA): TGTGCCAGCAGCCAAGAGATACTCGACGTTGACAAAAACATTCAGTACTTC. The V call is TRBV4-2, the J call TRBJ2-4; D is undetermined. The CDR3 is 17 residues long. V was cut by 0 bases and J by 3 bases, with 15 bases left in between. The germline CDR1 and CDR2 sequences are LGHNA and YNFKEQ.

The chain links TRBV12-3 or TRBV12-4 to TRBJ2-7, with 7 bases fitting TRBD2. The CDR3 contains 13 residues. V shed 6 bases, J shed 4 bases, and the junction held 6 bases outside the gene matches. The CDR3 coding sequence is TGTGCCAGCAGCGCACCTAGCGGATACGAGCAGTACTTC. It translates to CASSAPSGYEQYF.

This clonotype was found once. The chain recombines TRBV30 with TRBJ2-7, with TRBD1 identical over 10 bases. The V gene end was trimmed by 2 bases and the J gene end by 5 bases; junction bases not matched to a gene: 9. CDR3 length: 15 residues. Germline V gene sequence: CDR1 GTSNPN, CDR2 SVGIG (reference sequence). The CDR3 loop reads CAWSKPGQGFHEQYF. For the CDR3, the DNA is TGTGCCTGGAGTAAGCCGGGACAGGGGTTCCACGAGCAGTACTTC. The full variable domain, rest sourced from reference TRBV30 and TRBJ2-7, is SQTIHQWPATLVQPVGSPLSLECTVEGTSNPNLYWYRQAAGRGLQLLFYSVGIGQISSEVPQNLSASRPQDRQFILSSKKLLLSDSGFYLCAWSKPGQGFHEQYFGPGTRLTVT.

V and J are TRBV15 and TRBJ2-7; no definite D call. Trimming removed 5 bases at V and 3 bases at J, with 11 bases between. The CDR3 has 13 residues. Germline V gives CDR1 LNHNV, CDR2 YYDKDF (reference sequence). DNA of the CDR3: TGTGCCACCAGCCCGCCCGACCGCTACGAGCAGTACTTC. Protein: CATSPPDRYEQYF.

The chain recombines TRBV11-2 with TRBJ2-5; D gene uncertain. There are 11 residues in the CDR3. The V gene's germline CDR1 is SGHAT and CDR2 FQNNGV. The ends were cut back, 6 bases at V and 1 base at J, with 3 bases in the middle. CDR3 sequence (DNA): TGTGCCAGCAGTCCCCAAGAGACCCAGTACTTC. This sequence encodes CASSPQETQYF. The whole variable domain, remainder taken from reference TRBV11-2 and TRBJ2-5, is EAGVAQSPRYKIIEKRQSVAFWCNPISGHATLYWYQQILGQGPKLLIQFQNNGVVDDSQLPKDRFSAERLKGVDSTLKIQPAKLEDSAVYLCASSPQETQYFGPGTRLLVL.